A selection of T cell receptor beta chains follows, all from one sample in a study of blood T cell repertoires in COVID-19. Assay: immunoSEQ multiplex PCR; the TCRdb copy retains only in-frame clones and omits some. The data contain just under 85,000 clones, around 87% of them singletons. The sequencing sample was made of peripheral blood. The origin of the receptors is a man of 80 years or more with active or convalescent COVID-19. CDR3s include the opening cysteine and the closing phenylalanine or tryptophan. Rows may omit the clone size; those that give it use once, few, many or a size class.

J gene,clone size,V gene,CDR3 length,CDR3 protein
TRBJ2-1,-,TRBV29-1,12,CSVRVTYNEQFF
TRBJ1-5,-,TRBV5-4,15,CASSLDQAPMDLQHF
TRBJ1-3,-,TRBV9,14,CASSATGAGNTIYF
TRBJ2-5,-,TRBV5-1,17,CASSPSPTGGYPETQYF
TRBJ2-3,-,TRBV7-9,17,CASSPLDERGGIDTQYF
TRBJ2-5,-,TRBV3-1/TRBV3-2,14,CASSPTERQETQYF
TRBJ2-2,-,TRBV4-2,18,CASSRTSGGIANTGELFF
TRBJ1-4,-,TRBV18,18,CASSPLHPRVGTNEKLFF
TRBJ2-1,-,TRBV2,15,CASSATVGGYNEQFF
TRBJ2-5,-,TRBV11-3,14,CASSSGGARETQYF
TRBJ2-2,-,TRBV7-3,16,CASSSGSGRAAGELFF
TRBJ1-6,-,TRBV6-5,14,CASGSDRDNSPLHF
TRBJ1-2,-,TRBV2,13,CASIQIGVYGYTF
TRBJ2-1,-,TRBV14,16,CASSQRRASGVNEQFF
TRBJ1-2,-,TRBV19,11,CASSGYYGYTF
TRBJ2-5,-,TRBV25-1,15,CASSDVGTPQETQYF
TRBJ1-6,-,TRBV28,14,CASRPGQNRGPLHF
TRBJ2-1,-,TRBV2,12,CASSIGMDEQFF
TRBJ2-5,-,TRBV28,17,CASSLLALAGVKETQYF
TRBJ1-5,few,TRBV9,14,CASSVGGSNQPQHF
TRBJ2-4,-,TRBV5-6,16,CASSLVDGLAKNIQYF
TRBJ1-1,-,TRBV5-1,15,CASSLAGTMGTEAFF
TRBJ2-3,-,TRBV24-1,13,CATSTPLGDTQYF
TRBJ1-5,-,TRBV3-1/TRBV3-2,16,CASSQDPWQGGQPQHF
TRBJ1-4,-,TRBV7-6,14,CASSHRQGYEKLFF
TRBJ2-1,-,TRBV5-5,13,CASSLASDNEQFF
TRBJ1-2,-,TRBV11-1,13,CASSLQGAGGYTF
TRBJ1-1,once,TRBV6-5,14,CASSRDRANTEAFF
TRBJ2-3,-,TRBV7-9,14,CASSFTGDTDTQYF
TRBJ1-5,-,TRBV6-1,15,CASSEALSNFQPQHF
TRBJ2-2,-,TRBV2,14,CASSQTLRGGELFF
TRBJ2-5,-,TRBV5-1,12,CASRRGVETQYF
TRBJ1-1,few,TRBV9,15,CASSVGAGTEGIAFF
TRBJ1-5,-,TRBV10-2,15,CASQDRSTGNQPQHF
TRBJ2-1,-,TRBV7-2,16,CASSLVSGGTYNEQFF
TRBJ1-2,-,TRBV5-1,13,CASSTGGGDGYTF
TRBJ1-3,-,TRBV11-3,18,CASSFDSITGAPGNTIYF
TRBJ1-1,-,TRBV2,14,CASRSDRWNTEAFF
TRBJ2-3,-,TRBV5-1,14,CASSLEPHTDTQYF
TRBJ2-3,-,TRBV5-1,16,CASSYPTGVSTDTQYF